This T cell receptor beta chain was found in a study of blood T cell repertoires in COVID-19 (TCRdb year 2020). In the study overall: Samples from collaborators originated in the United States, Italy and Spain and spanned both the acute and convalescent phases of COVID-19. The prospective study material was composed of cDNA or gDNA derived from T cells, B-cell-depleted T cells, or PBMCs. Deeply sampled blood TCRbeta repertoires from subjects exposed to, actively infected with, or recovered from COVID-19 were included in the dataset. The repertoires were released in a freely available public database intended as a resource for research on the immune response to SARS-CoV-2. The samples were drawn from two sources: the first 160 participants of the ongoing ImmuneRACE study, and 950 to 1,500 subjects contributed by 6 global collaborators. Nearly every sample came with metadata listing a de-identified subject ID, COVID-19 status, age in years and sex. Where available, HLA class I and class II types were taken from metadata supplied by the sample provider and were not determined by assay-based typing. The study at large found these results: The amount of clinical and demographic metadata varied by source and participant and was provided uncurated.

One collaborating source in Seattle enrolled patients during active infection and followed them longitudinally through the course of disease. Whole blood was collected in K2EDTA tubes by collaborating institutions according to the institutions' own protocols. For TCRbeta analysis, collaborators shipped samples in one of three forms: frozen whole blood, isolated PBMCs, or DNA extracted from either of those sample types. A note on this clone: Its antigen specificity is not known. Qualities for individual bases were not recorded, and no much larger clone is one base off.

The immunoSEQ Assay, a bias-controlled multiplex PCR, was used to amplify TCRbeta CDR3 regions from genomic DNA. Under the source paper's analysis protocol: Within the assay, amplification of reference gene primers was used to estimate how many nucleated cells each sample contained. To quantify the absolute abundance of each unique TCRbeta CDR3 rearrangement, sequence reads were collapsed and filtered. For each sample, productive Simpson clonality was calculated as the square root of Simpson's diversity index across productive rearrangements. TCRdb stores this immuneACCESS table with in-frame sequences only. Part of the clones is absent; in the studies checked, under half of the shortfall reflects unresolved V genes, and no reason is known for the rest. The V and J calls and clone size come from that table; D and trimming were worked out from the DNA. Present in this sample are under 250,000 clones, about 82% of which were seen just once. Approximately 5.5% of the sample rests with the top ten.

V is cut by 6 bases and J by 8 bases, and the space between the germline ends is 13 bases. Per the germline V gene (reference sequence), LNHDA is the CDR1 and SQIVND is the CDR2. Its CDR3 holds 12 amino acids, cysteine through phenylalanine. Only the CDR3 region is kept as DNA, spanning 36 bases read in frame from base 1. Sequencing was done on a sample of peripheral blood. The sequence came from a woman older than 75 with COVID-19, enrolled during active disease. The sequence joins TRBV19 to TRBJ1-1; D gene: possibly TRBD1, on 6 matching bases. The DNA sequence follows: TGTGCCAGTAGCTCTCAGGGGTCCGAAGCTTTCTTT. It translates to CASSSQGSEAFF.